The entry below gives a single T cell receptor beta chain sequence along with its context. This clonotype occurred a few times. Which antigen it targets is not known. No much larger clone is present one base from it, and per-base qualities are unavailable. Relative to germline, V is missing 0 bases and J is missing 7 bases, with 24 bases of the junction outside any gene match. There are 22 amino acids in the CDR3, from cysteine to phenylalanine inclusive. The read is trimmed to its CDR3 DNA, 66 bases read in frame from base 1. Taken from the germline V gene, the CDR1 and CDR2 loops are SGHDN and FVKESK. The library was made by 5' RACE. The sequencer listed for this sample is NextSeq 500. Unique molecular identifiers were attached to individual cDNA molecules in the TCR library protocol so that sequencing error and PCR bias could be corrected. Both TCR alpha and beta chains were sequenced, and tight co-correlation was observed between alpha and beta sequence abundances in each sample. The study's processing was this. Decombinator V4 was used to perform V gene, J gene and CDR3 annotation of TCR sequences. TCRs were defined as expanded if a significant change between any two time points was detected under a Poisson model with p below 0.0001. TCR abundances were normalised to the total number of TCRs sequenced per sample and were expressed as counts per million. MAIT TCRs were defined by TRAV1-2 paired with TRAJ12, TRAJ20 or TRAJ33, and iNKT TCRs by TRAV10 paired with TRAJ18. A search of VDJdb, accessed on 1 November 2021, was run for TCRs annotated to CMV, EBV and SARS-CoV-2, with TCRs annotated for multiple antigens excluded. TCRdb ran its own pipeline on the public reads, namely fastp trimming at Q25 and MiXCR clone calling, and kept in-frame beta chains. CDR3 protein duplicates are merged, each entry listing the most common genes and DNA. Clone size and V and J calls follow TCRdb, not the original study. The sample records just under 90,000 distinct CDR3 sequences, around 15% of which are singletons. The ten largest clones capture 6% to 7.5% of the sample.

The data originate from a study of early T cells in non-severe SARS-CoV-2 infection (TCRdb year 2021). In terms of the full investigation: Because TCR sequencing was done on bulk RNA from unsorted whole blood, the alpha and beta chains could not be paired.

What the authors observed across the whole study: VDJdb matching was skewed toward anti-spike CD8 responses and likely underestimated virus-specific expansions, missing private and CD4 specificities.

Set within a cohort of healthcare workers in London, UK, this nested case-control study involved weekly PCR testing of nasopharyngeal swabs along with blood sampling. Healthcare workers were enrolled in the week of the UK lockdown, from 23 to 31 March 2020, and were followed every week for up to about 16 weeks. The rearranged chain carries TRBV14 and TRBJ2-7; 13 of the junction bases match TRBD2. This TCR was recovered from an adult who was a healthcare worker with PCR-confirmed SARS-CoV-2 infection or an uninfected control (not recorded which). Material: whole blood. The DNA sequence reads TGTGCCAGCAGCCAAGATCTACCTCCGGGACTAGCGGGAATAAACCCCCGGAGAGAGCAGTACTTC. The resulting protein is CASSQDLPPGLAGINPRREQYF.